This TCR beta chain was captured in a study of Ad26.COV2.S vaccination and SARS-CoV-2 variants. Study-level results: Vaccine recipients posted higher spike-specific TCR breadth than their placebo counterparts. The TCR breadth and depth analyses may have understated or missed part of the total T cell responses.

Comment on this clone: The antigen remains unidentified.

The repertoire was sequenced with immunoSEQ multiplex PCR; TCRdb's copy has only in-frame clones and lacks some. This sample has around 380,000 clones; more than 85% occur once, and the top ten carry roughly 3.5%. Germline lookup yields CDR1 MNHNS and CDR2 SASEGT. The CDR3 length is 15 residues. V shed 2 bases and J shed 3 bases, with 12 bases lying between them. The treatment is: over 15 received Ad26.COV2.S at low or high dose, single or two shots; about 5 received placebo; per-sample allocation not given. Day 63 after the first vaccine or placebo injection was the time point for sampling. An Ad26 vector expressing Wuhan-strain SARS-CoV-2 spike served as the vaccine.

The rearrangement joins TRBV6-1 to TRBJ2-3; tentatively, D is TRBD1 (5 bases). Specimen: peripheral blood, collected in a trial of Ad26.COV2.S vaccine versus placebo. This TCR was recovered from a person aged 18-65 years who received the Ad26.COV2.S COVID-19 vaccine or a placebo. This CDR3 reads CASSETGIRTDTQYF. CDR3 sequence (DNA): TGTGCCAGCAGTGAAACAGGAATACGGACAGATACGCAGTATTTT.